This is a list of T cell receptor beta chains from one sample in a study of CD8+CD57+ T cells in acquired aplastic anemia. TCRdb passed the reads through MiXCR, listing each CDR3 protein once. The sample includes some 42,000 distinct CDR3 sequences, 68% of them seen just once. Sequenced: sorted CD4+, CD8+, or CD8+CD57+ T cells (not recorded which) from PBMCs. The source of these receptors is a human donor in good health, serving as a control. Each CDR3 is given with its conserved first and last residue. Each record gives: J gene, V gene, clone size, D gene, CDR3 protein, CDR3 DNA. D genes are given only for firm matches. Rows give clone size only sometimes, using once, few, many, or a class for an expanded clone.

j_call: TRBJ2-1; v_call: TRBV15; clone_size: -; d_call: -; cdr3_aa: CATSRDKGQGGQFF; cdr3_nt: TGTGCCACCAGCAGAGATAAGGGGCAGGGAGGGCAGTTCTTC
j_call: TRBJ1-2; v_call: TRBV20-1; clone_size: -; d_call: -; cdr3_aa: CSAPPAGHYGYTF; cdr3_nt: TGCAGTGCCCCTCCGGCAGGTCACTATGGCTACACCTTC
j_call: TRBJ1-4; v_call: TRBV25-1; clone_size: once; d_call: -; cdr3_aa: CASSEYSFGRGGAENEKLFF; cdr3_nt: TGTGCCAGCAGTGAATATAGCTTCGGACGAGGGGGTGCCGAGAACGAAAAACTGTTTTTT
j_call: TRBJ2-7; v_call: TRBV20-1; clone_size: -; d_call: -; cdr3_aa: CSGYRGGYEQYF; cdr3_nt: TGCAGTGGGTACAGGGGGGGCTACGAGCAGTACTTC
j_call: TRBJ1-6; v_call: TRBV7-6; clone_size: few; d_call: -; cdr3_aa: CASGLGVSISSPLHF; cdr3_nt: TGTGCCAGCGGCTTAGGGGTCAGTATCTCTTCACCCCTCCACTTT
j_call: TRBJ1-2; v_call: TRBV30; clone_size: many; d_call: -; cdr3_aa: CALDRADYGYTF; cdr3_nt: TGTGCCTTGGACCGCGCCGACTATGGCTACACCTTC
j_call: TRBJ1-2; v_call: TRBV2; clone_size: -; d_call: TRBD1; cdr3_aa: CASRDRDREILVYGYTF; cdr3_nt: TGTGCCAGCAGAGACCGGGACAGAGAGATTCTGGTCTATGGCTACACCTTC
j_call: TRBJ1-5; v_call: TRBV25-1; clone_size: -; d_call: -; cdr3_aa: CASSDEGYQPQHF; cdr3_nt: TGTGCCAGCAGTGACGAAGGGTATCAGCCCCAGCATTTT
j_call: TRBJ1-2; v_call: TRBV2; clone_size: -; d_call: -; cdr3_aa: CASSEHETGYYGYTF; cdr3_nt: TGTGCCAGCAGTGAACATGAAACAGGGTACTATGGCTACACCTTC
j_call: TRBJ2-1; v_call: TRBV15; clone_size: -; d_call: -; cdr3_aa: CATSRDWNYNEQFF; cdr3_nt: TGTGCCACCAGCAGAGATTGGAATTACAATGAGCAGTTCTTC
j_call: TRBJ1-6; v_call: TRBV25-1; clone_size: -; d_call: -; cdr3_aa: CASSVTATWNSPLHF; cdr3_nt: TGTGCCAGCAGTGTTACGGCAACGTGGAATTCACCCCTCCACTTT
j_call: TRBJ2-1; v_call: TRBV6-2/TRBV6-3; clone_size: many; d_call: -; cdr3_aa: CASSLAPYNEQFF; cdr3_nt: TGTGCCAGCAGTCTAGCTCCCTACAATGAGCAGTTCTTC
j_call: TRBJ2-1; v_call: TRBV15; clone_size: -; d_call: -; cdr3_aa: CATSREFDNEQFF; cdr3_nt: TGTGCCACCAGCAGAGAATTCGACAATGAGCAGTTCTTC
j_call: TRBJ1-2; v_call: TRBV9; clone_size: -; d_call: -; cdr3_aa: CASSPPVAGTTDYGYTF; cdr3_nt: TGTGCCAGCAGCCCCCCCGTGGCAGGGACCACAGACTATGGCTACACCTTC
j_call: TRBJ1-4; v_call: TRBV25-1; clone_size: -; d_call: -; cdr3_aa: CASGGPATNEKLFF; cdr3_nt: TGTGCCAGCGGGGGGCCAGCAACGAATGAAAAACTGTTTTTT
j_call: TRBJ2-3; v_call: TRBV6-2/TRBV6-3; clone_size: many; d_call: -; cdr3_aa: CASGQGMETDTQYF; cdr3_nt: TGTGCCAGCGGCCAGGGGATGGAAACAGATACGCAGTATTTT
j_call: TRBJ2-5; v_call: TRBV7-9; clone_size: -; d_call: -; cdr3_aa: CASIITGGQETQYF; cdr3_nt: TGTGCCAGCATCATTACCGGGGGACAAGAGACCCAGTACTTC
j_call: TRBJ2-5; v_call: TRBV19; clone_size: once; d_call: -; cdr3_aa: CASSGAWEAQHF; cdr3_nt: TGTGCCAGTAGTGGGGCGTGGGAGGCCCAGCACTTC
j_call: TRBJ2-5; v_call: TRBV19; clone_size: once; d_call: TRBD2; cdr3_aa: CASSTSGIRETQYF; cdr3_nt: TGTGCCAGTAGTACTAGCGGGATCCGAGAGACCCAGTACTTC
j_call: TRBJ1-2; v_call: TRBV5-1; clone_size: -; d_call: -; cdr3_aa: CASRESGTQNSNYGYTF; cdr3_nt: TGCGCCAGCAGGGAATCCGGGACACAAAATTCTAACTATGGCTACACCTTC
j_call: TRBJ1-6; v_call: TRBV20-1; clone_size: -; d_call: TRBD1; cdr3_aa: CSATYRDRGKDSPLHF; cdr3_nt: TGCAGTGCTACATACCGGGACAGGGGGAAAGATTCACCCCTCCACTTT
j_call: TRBJ2-7; v_call: TRBV11-1; clone_size: -; d_call: -; cdr3_aa: CASSSTASGPGYEQYF; cdr3_nt: TGTGCCAGCAGCTCTACAGCTTCCGGGCCAGGCTACGAGCAGTACTTC
j_call: TRBJ2-7; v_call: TRBV25-1; clone_size: -; d_call: -; cdr3_aa: CASSGGGSGTYEQYF; cdr3_nt: TGTGCCAGCAGTGGGGGGGGCAGCGGGACCTACGAGCAGTACTTC
j_call: TRBJ2-2; v_call: TRBV4-3; clone_size: -; d_call: TRBD2; cdr3_aa: CASSQVLAVGELFF; cdr3_nt: TGCGCCAGCAGCCAAGTGCTAGCGGTCGGGGAGCTGTTTTTT
j_call: TRBJ1-2; v_call: TRBV2; clone_size: -; d_call: -; cdr3_aa: CASSEVRENGYTF; cdr3_nt: TGTGCCAGCAGTGAAGTCAGGGAGAATGGCTACACCTTC
j_call: TRBJ1-6; v_call: TRBV15; clone_size: -; d_call: TRBD1; cdr3_aa: CATSRVTGDNSPLHF; cdr3_nt: TGTGCCACCAGCAGGGTTACAGGGGATAATTCACCCCTCCACTTT
j_call: TRBJ1-5; v_call: TRBV7-2; clone_size: -; d_call: -; cdr3_aa: CASSFWAGSNQPQHF; cdr3_nt: TGTGCCAGCAGCTTCTGGGCAGGGAGCAATCAGCCCCAGCATTTT
j_call: TRBJ2-3; v_call: TRBV9; clone_size: medium-sized; d_call: -; cdr3_aa: CASSAEGTDTQYF; cdr3_nt: TGTGCCAGCAGCGCAGAGGGCACAGATACGCAGTATTTT
j_call: TRBJ1-1; v_call: TRBV2; clone_size: -; d_call: -; cdr3_aa: CASREQTVNTEAFF; cdr3_nt: TGTGCCAGCAGGGAACAGACTGTGAACACTGAAGCTTTCTTT
j_call: TRBJ2-7; v_call: TRBV5-6; clone_size: few; d_call: -; cdr3_aa: CASSLGGEQYF; cdr3_nt: TGTGCCAGCAGCTTGGGCGGCGAGCAGTACTTC
j_call: TRBJ2-3; v_call: TRBV25-1; clone_size: -; d_call: -; cdr3_aa: CAGSEYPDTQYF; cdr3_nt: TGTGCCGGCAGTGAATACCCAGATACGCAGTATTTT
j_call: TRBJ2-3; v_call: TRBV10-3; clone_size: -; d_call: TRBD2; cdr3_aa: CAIKMTSGGVDTQCF; cdr3_nt: TGTGCTATCAAGATGACTAGCGGGGGGGTAGATACGCAGTGTTTT
j_call: TRBJ2-5; v_call: TRBV7-9; clone_size: -; d_call: -; cdr3_aa: CATSEGDQETQYF; cdr3_nt: TGTGCCACCTCGGAGGGAGACCAAGAGACCCAGTACTTC
j_call: TRBJ1-5; v_call: TRBV19; clone_size: -; d_call: TRBD1; cdr3_aa: CASSMGQGRDQPQHF; cdr3_nt: TGTGCCAGTAGCATGGGACAGGGGCGGGATCAGCCCCAGCATTTT
j_call: TRBJ2-7; v_call: TRBV24-1; clone_size: -; d_call: TRBD1; cdr3_aa: CATSGTGERYEQYF; cdr3_nt: TGTGCCACCAGTGGTACAGGGGAGAGGTACGAGCAGTACTTC
j_call: TRBJ1-3; v_call: TRBV19; clone_size: many; d_call: TRBD1; cdr3_aa: CASSPPGQVSGNTIYF; cdr3_nt: TGTGCCAGTAGCCCTCCGGGACAGGTCTCTGGAAACACCATATATTTT
j_call: TRBJ1-2; v_call: TRBV10-3; clone_size: -; d_call: TRBD1; cdr3_aa: CAVHQGAFGYTF; cdr3_nt: TGTGCCGTCCATCAGGGGGCGTTTGGCTACACCTTC
j_call: TRBJ1-6; v_call: TRBV20-1; clone_size: few; d_call: TRBD1; cdr3_aa: CSALRTGEHSPLHF; cdr3_nt: TGCAGTGCACTACGGACAGGGGAGCATTCACCCCTCCACTTT
j_call: TRBJ2-7; v_call: TRBV2; clone_size: -; d_call: -; cdr3_aa: CASIRTGVEEQYF; cdr3_nt: TGTGCCAGCATCCGGACGGGGGTAGAGGAGCAGTACTTC
j_call: TRBJ1-4; v_call: TRBV7-7; clone_size: -; d_call: -; cdr3_aa: CASREGRLNEKLFF; cdr3_nt: TGTGCCAGCAGGGAAGGACGGCTTAATGAAAAACTGTTTTTT
j_call: TRBJ1-2; v_call: TRBV29-1; clone_size: -; d_call: -; cdr3_aa: CSVGRQGTAYGYTF; cdr3_nt: TGCAGCGTAGGTAGGCAGGGAACTGCCTATGGCTACACCTTC